The entry below describes one TCR beta chain. Its target is unknown. Libraries were prepared by immunoSEQ multiplex PCR; TCRdb keeps only in-frame clonotypes and omits some of them. The sample comprises some 99,000 clones, 90% to 95% of which are singletons, and 0.65% to 0.9% rests with the top ten. The sample is drawn from a study of siplizumab effects on memory and regulatory T cells. Regarding the study as a whole: Whether the proliferating Tregs (from siplizumab cultures) were suppressive was not confirmed.

This CDR3 region has 13 residues. V was cut by 5 bases and J by 1 base, with 8 bases left in between. Germline V lookup: CDR1 LNHDA, CDR2 SQIVND (reference sequence). This TCR was recovered from a human donor in good health. Material: Tregs sorted from blood. The chain couples TRBV19 to TRBJ1-1; D call uncertain. The CDR3 loop is CASSWRKNTEAFF. For the CDR3, the DNA is TGTGCCAGTAGTTGGAGGAAGAACACTGAAGCTTTCTTT.